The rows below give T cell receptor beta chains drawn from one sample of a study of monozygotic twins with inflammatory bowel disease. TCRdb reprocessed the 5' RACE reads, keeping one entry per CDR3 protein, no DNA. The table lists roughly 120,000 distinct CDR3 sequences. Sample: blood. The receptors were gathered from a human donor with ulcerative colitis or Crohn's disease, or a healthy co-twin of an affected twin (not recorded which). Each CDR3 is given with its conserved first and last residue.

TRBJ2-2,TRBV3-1,CASSQLDPFNTGELFF
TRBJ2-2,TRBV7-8,CASSLRRERTGELFF
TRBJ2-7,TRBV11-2,CASSLDITGMGSYEQYF
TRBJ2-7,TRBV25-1,CASSPKRSYEQYF
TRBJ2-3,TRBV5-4,CASSLGAGGSDTQYF
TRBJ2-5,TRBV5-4,CASSLAPGRETQYF
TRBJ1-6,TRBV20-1,CSALPGQGDNSPLHF
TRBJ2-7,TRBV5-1,CASSFSTAYEQYF
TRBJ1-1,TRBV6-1,CASSQRAGADTEAFF
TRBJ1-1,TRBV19,CASTPGTGGFDTEAFF
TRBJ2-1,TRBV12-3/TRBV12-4,CASSSWESVHNEQFF
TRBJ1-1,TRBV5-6,CASSLGRKNTEAFF
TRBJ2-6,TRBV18,CASSPSVWTGANVLTF
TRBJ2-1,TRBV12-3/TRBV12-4,CASRGGGSYNEQFF
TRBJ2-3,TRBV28,CASSSDREALADTQYF
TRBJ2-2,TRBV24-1,CATSDSGPANTGELFF